Sequencing of this T cell receptor beta chain was carried out in a study of control samples from healthy donors and cancer patients. The CDR3 covers 16 residues. After removal of 0 bases from V and 0 bases from J, the junction contained 4 bases not matched to a gene. Germline CDR1 LNHDA, CDR2 SQIVND (reference sequence). The assay was immunoSEQ multiplex PCR, and TCRdb's table has in-frame clones only and misses some. The top ten clones hold about 1.5% of a sample with about 59,000 clones, 80% to 95% of them seen once. The V and J genes are TRBV19 and TRBJ1-2; 7 positions match TRBD1. This TCR came from a man aged 40-49 years with colorectal cancer. The material sequenced was PBMCs. CDR3 protein: CASSIDLRGTNYGYTF. As DNA, the CDR3 is TGTGCCAGTAGTATAGATCTCAGGGGGACTAACTATGGCTACACCTTC. The variable domain in full, with the rest retrieved from reference TRBV19 and TRBJ1-2, is DGGITQSPKYLFRKEGQNVTLSCEQNLNHDAMYWYRQDPGQGLRLIYYSQIVNDFQKGDIAEGYSVSREKKESFPLTVTSAQKNPTAFYLCASSIDLRGTNYGYTFGSGTRLTVV.